This T cell receptor beta chain was captured in a study of OX40 agonist ivuxolimab in advanced cancers. On the study more broadly: Given to patients was ivuxolimab, an agonistic anti-OX40 (CD134) antibody. Prior therapy, whether anti-PD-1, anti-PD-L1 or anti-CTLA-4, was allowed, and roughly 41% had some.

Here immunoSEQ multiplex PCR was the method, and the copy in TCRdb shows in-frame clones only, minus some. This table holds around 100,000 clones, more than 85% found once. Individuals having autoimmune disease history or systemic immunosuppression were not enrolled. CDR1 and CDR2 from the germline V gene are SGHTS and YDEGEE. V was pared by 2 bases and J by 5 bases, with 10 bases between. CDR3 length: 14 amino acids. The chain uses TRBV5-8 and TRBJ2-2; D is unresolved. The clonotype was recovered from an adult with an advanced solid tumor such as melanoma, head and neck, liver or kidney cancer. Source: CD4+ or CD8+ T cells sorted from blood, taken in a trial of the OX40 agonist ivuxolimab. This chain's CDR3 is CASSLGLVTGELFF. In DNA, the CDR3 is TGTGCCAGCAGCTTAGGCCTAGTGACCGGGGAGCTGTTTTTT. The entire variable domain, with the rest obtained from reference TRBV5-8 and TRBJ2-2, is as follows: EAGVTQSPTHLIKTRGQQATLRCSPISGHTSVYWYQQALGLGLQFLLWYDEGEERNRGNFPPRFSGRQFPNYSSELNVNALELEDSALYLCASSLGLVTGELFFGEGSRLTVL.